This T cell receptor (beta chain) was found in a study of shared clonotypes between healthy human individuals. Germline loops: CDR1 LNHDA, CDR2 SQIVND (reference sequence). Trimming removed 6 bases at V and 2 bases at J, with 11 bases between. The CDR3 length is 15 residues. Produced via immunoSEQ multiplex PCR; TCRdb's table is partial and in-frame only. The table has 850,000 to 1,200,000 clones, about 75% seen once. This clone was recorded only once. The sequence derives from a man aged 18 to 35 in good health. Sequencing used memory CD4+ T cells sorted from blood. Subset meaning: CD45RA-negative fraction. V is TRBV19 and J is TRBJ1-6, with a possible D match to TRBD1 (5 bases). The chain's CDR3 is CASSRDRTYNSPLHF. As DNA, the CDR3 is TGTGCCAGTAGCCGAGACAGAACCTATAATTCACCCCTCCACTTT.